These T cell receptor beta chains were read from a single sample in a study of CXCR3-negative and CXCR3-positive naive CD8 T cells. From its re-call of the 5' RACE reads, TCRdb lists each CDR3 protein once, without DNA. This sample's table has roughly 100,000 distinct CDR3 sequences. Sequenced sample: naive CXCR3- CD8+ T cells from blood. All receptors derive from a human donor in good health. Some clones in this sample may be carry-over from other donors' samples. Each CDR3 is given with its conserved first and last residue. Fields, in order: J gene, V gene, CDR3 protein.

>TRBJ1-1|TRBV28
CASSGAPIEAFF
>TRBJ2-1|TRBV29-1
CSVEDREYNEQFF
>TRBJ2-7|TRBV12-3/TRBV12-4
CASSSTSFSDEQYF
>TRBJ2-1|TRBV11-2
CASSSREAGLAGKRQFF
>TRBJ2-5|TRBV29-1
CSVVAGGEETQYF
>TRBJ2-5|TRBV27
CASSPPERETQYF
>TRBJ2-7|TRBV7-9
CASSLTSGPYEQYF
>TRBJ2-7|TRBV7-9
CASSPRDRSYEQYF
>TRBJ2-1|TRBV28
CASSLRASSSYNEQFF
>TRBJ2-7|TRBV28
CASSLVIGTSGGGGYEQYF
>TRBJ1-1|TRBV19
CASSIQNTEAFF
>TRBJ2-1|TRBV9
CASSGEYNEQFF
>TRBJ2-3|TRBV7-2
CASSDRLGGTDTQYF
>TRBJ1-5|TRBV28
CASRDSEYSNQPQHF
>TRBJ2-1|TRBV6-2/TRBV6-3
CASSYDLRTGGRNEQFF
>TRBJ2-1|TRBV11-3
CASSPQEGLAGVYEQFF
>TRBJ2-3|TRBV7-9
CASSYPPTGAGEDTQYF
>TRBJ2-5|TRBV2
CARTGLAAQETQYF
>TRBJ2-1|TRBV4-1
CASSLLRIDRGLDNEQFF
>TRBJ1-2|TRBV29-1
CSAGSGGAEYGYTF
>TRBJ2-4|TRBV2
CASSESRGLAGNIQYF
>TRBJ1-1|TRBV6-2/TRBV6-3
CASTQQRQNTEAFF
>TRBJ2-2|TRBV11-1
CASSPGGLGELFF
>TRBJ2-1|TRBV23-1
CASSQSYPYNEQFF
>TRBJ2-7|TRBV29-1
CSVEGQNYEQYF
>TRBJ2-3|TRBV5-1
CASSLNYDTQYF
>TRBJ1-1|TRBV29-1
CSVWDKLLNTEAFF
>TRBJ1-1|TRBV7-9
CASRFDRVGDTEAFF
>TRBJ2-1|TRBV5-1
CASSLSQGTYNEQFF
>TRBJ2-1|TRBV10-3
CAISDVQNNEQFF
>TRBJ1-2|TRBV29-1
CSVDHSGGGYGYTF
>TRBJ1-1|TRBV20-1
CSARGLRDDNTEAFF
>TRBJ1-6|TRBV4-3
CASSQDGPGQGYSPLHF
>TRBJ2-3|TRBV12-3/TRBV12-4
CASSYGGVADTQYF
>TRBJ2-1|TRBV12-3/TRBV12-4
CASTGGVAGNNEQFF
>TRBJ2-7|TRBV28
CASSWTGGDLRDEQYF
>TRBJ2-1|TRBV20-1
CSARDNGATYNEQFF
>TRBJ2-5|TRBV5-5
CASSLWTGGQETQYF
>TRBJ2-1|TRBV19
CASHNPGPQGYNEQFF
>TRBJ2-7|TRBV7-9
CASTMEENMSEQYF
>TRBJ1-2|TRBV14
CASSPVFNYGYTF
>TRBJ2-5|TRBV2
CASKLAVQETQYF
>TRBJ1-2|TRBV20-1
CSARSAQFYGYTF
>TRBJ2-1|TRBV3-1
CASSYGLSDNEQFF
>TRBJ2-7|TRBV7-9
CASSPAGEQGFYEQYF
>TRBJ2-7|TRBV5-1
CASSLAGVSYEQYF
>TRBJ2-2|TRBV29-1
CSAVPAVGSSTGELFF
>TRBJ2-7|TRBV12-3/TRBV12-4
CASSLGSDLYEQYF
>TRBJ2-7|TRBV27
CASSAARGAYEQYF